This T cell receptor beta chain was recovered during a study of cytomegalovirus exposure and HLA in healthy donors. Overall study: The Caucasian-associated ancestry cluster held around four fifths of 398 genotyped donors. Study observations and caveats: The study recorded more than 150 TCR beta chains that were cytomegalovirus-associated. When analyzed later, a missense DCLRE1C variant was found to be linked to TCR beta V- and J-gene trimming.

On this clone itself: No antigen is known for it.

In the PCR, 60 Vbeta and 13 Jbeta primers were used. Method: immunoSEQ multiplex PCR; TCRdb's copy keeps in-frame clones and lacks some. The sample has about 89,000 clones; about 85% are singletons. CDR1 and CDR2 (germline): SGHDN, FVKESK. V trimming: 4 bases; J trimming: 8 bases; junction bases outside the gene matches: 1. The CDR3 consists of 13 residues. The J gene is TRBJ2-1, the V gene TRBV14; 11 bases map to TRBD1. The sample taken for sequencing was PBMCs. The TCR sequence derives from a man aged 35 to 55 in good health and CMV-seropositive. This CDR3 reads CASSRDRGDEQFF. In nucleotides, the CDR3 is TGTGCCAGCAGCCGGGACAGGGGGGATGAGCAGTTCTTC.